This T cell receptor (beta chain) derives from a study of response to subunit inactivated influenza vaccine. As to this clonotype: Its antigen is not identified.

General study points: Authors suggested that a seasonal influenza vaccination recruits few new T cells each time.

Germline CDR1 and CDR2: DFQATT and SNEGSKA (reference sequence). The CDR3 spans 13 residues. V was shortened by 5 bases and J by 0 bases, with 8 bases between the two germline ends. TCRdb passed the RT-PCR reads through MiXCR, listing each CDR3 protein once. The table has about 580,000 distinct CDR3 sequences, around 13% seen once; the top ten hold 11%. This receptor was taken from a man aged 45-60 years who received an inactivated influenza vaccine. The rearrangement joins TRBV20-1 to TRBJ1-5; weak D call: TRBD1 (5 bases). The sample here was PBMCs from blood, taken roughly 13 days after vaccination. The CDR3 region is CSAGGDSNQPQHF. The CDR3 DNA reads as TGCAGTGCTGGGGGGGATAGCAATCAGCCCCAGCATTTT.